What follows are 23 T cell receptor beta chains derived from one specimen sequenced in a study of T cell responses to AZD1222 COVID-19 vaccine (dated by TCRdb to the early 2020s). The time point label for this specimen denotes: about 28 days (+/-7) after the second vaccine dose. The treatment or condition label, read with the paper, signifies: meningococcal conjugate vaccine given as trial control. The library was produced with the immunoSEQ multiplex PCR assay. TCRdb limited this immuneACCESS table to in-frame rearrangements with V and J called. A share of clones is missing; checked studies link under half to unresolved V genes, and the rest is unexplained. The sample table holds about 140,000 clones, of which roughly 87% were seen once. The ten most abundant clones make up 5% to 5.5% of the sample. Material: peripheral blood, obtained 28 days after the second dose of the MenACWY control vaccine. These receptors all stem from an adult who received the MenACWY meningococcal vaccine as a control.

The rearrangement joins TRBV5-4 to TRBJ1-2; D uncertain. Germline CDR1 SGHNT, CDR2 YYREEE (reference sequence). The CDR3 extends over 12 amino acids. The V end lost 6 bases, the J end lost 3 bases, and 9 bases lay between the germline ends. The CDR3 DNA reads TGTGCCAGCACCATGGAGGACTATGGCTACACCTTC. Amino acid sequence: CASTMEDYGYTF.

The V and J genes are TRBV5-5 and TRBJ2-1; no clear D gene. Germline assignment: CDR1 SGHKS and CDR2 YYEKEE (reference sequence). V gave up 4 bases and J gave up 5 bases, with 16 bases separating them. CDR3 length: 15 residues. In DNA, the CDR3 is TGTGCCAGCAGCCCCGCAAGGTGGCAGAACAATGAGCAGTTCTTC. Translating it yields CASSPARWQNNEQFF.

This rearrangement joins TRBV9 to TRBJ2-1; maybe TRBD2 (5 bases). This CDR3 is built from 17 residues. Germline V gene sequence: CDR1 SGDLS, CDR2 YYNGEE. V was trimmed by 4 bases and J by 8 bases, leaving 25 bases between them. The CDR3 sequence is CASSSPPGNTNWDEQFF. The CDR3 nucleotides are TGTGCCAGCAGCTCCCCCCCGGGGAATACCAATTGGGATGAGCAGTTCTTC.

The chain uses TRBV21-1 and TRBJ2-7; no check of the table's D call, TRBD1, against the DNA was made. TRBV21-1 is shown as a pseudogene. The CDR3 runs 18 residues. CDR3 nucleotide sequence: TGTGCCAGCAGCAAAGCCAAAGCTCCACGGACAGGGGATAGCGAGCAGTACTTC. Its protein is CASSKAKAPRTGDSEQYF.

V usage is TRBV11-3 and J usage is TRBJ2-1; 12 bases are a match to TRBD1. Germline loops: CDR1 SGHNT, CDR2 YENEEA. The CDR3 has 16 amino acids. Trimming took 8 bases from V and 4 from J; bases not matched to a gene: 9. The CDR3 here is CASRMGQGAGYNEQFF. The CDR3 DNA reads as TGTGCCAGCCGAATGGGACAGGGGGCGGGGTACAATGAGCAGTTCTTC.

The chain carries TRBV27 and TRBJ1-4; D is possibly TRBD1 (6 bases). The V end was cut by 2 bases, the J end by 6 bases, with 13 bases between. Germline V gene sequence: CDR1 MNHEY, CDR2 SMNVEV (reference sequence). This CDR3 has 15 amino acids. The CDR3 nucleotides are TGTGCCAGCAGTTTACGACCGGGACAAGATGAAAAACTGTTTTTT. This gives the protein CASSLRPGQDEKLFF.

J is TRBJ1-2 and V is TRBV7-2, with 9 bases lining up with TRBD1. J was trimmed by 8 bases and V by 4 bases; bases with no gene match: 8. In germline, CDR1 is SGHTA, CDR2 FQGNSA. The CDR3 is 14 residues long. CDR3 region: CASSWTTGGRGYTF. CDR3 nucleotide sequence: TGTGCCAGCAGCTGGACTACAGGGGGCCGAGGCTACACCTTC.

The chain carries TRBV16 and TRBJ1-4; D is unresolved. The CDR3 covers 13 residues. Trimming stripped 1 base from V and 5 bases from J, with 5 bases between. Germline loops: CDR1 KGHSY, CDR2 FQNENV. This CDR3 is CASSQFSNEKLFF. The CDR3 DNA reads as TGTGCCAGCAGCCAATTTTCCAATGAAAAACTGTTTTTT.

V is TRBV7-2 and J is TRBJ1-3; D gene unclear. The CDR3 consists of 18 residues. Per the germline V gene, CDR1 is SGHTA and CDR2 is FQGNSA. Trimming stripped 0 bases from V and 0 bases from J, with 15 bases between. Here the CDR3 reads CASSLAILGSTSGNTIYF. In DNA form, the CDR3 reads TGTGCCAGCAGCTTAGCGATATTAGGGTCTACCTCTGGAAACACCATATATTTT. The whole variable domain, remainder taken from reference TRBV7-2 and TRBJ1-3, is GAGVSQSPSNKVTEKGKDVELRCDPISGHTALYWYRQSLGQGLEFLIYFQGNSAPDKSGLPSDRFSAERTGGSVSTLTIQRTQQEDSAVYLCASSLAILGSTSGNTIYFGEGSWLTVV.

This clone was found once. The V and J genes are TRBV11-3 and TRBJ2-3; perhaps TRBD2 as D (6 bases). Germline V lookup: CDR1 SGHNT, CDR2 YENEEA. Deletions cut 5 bases from V and 6 bases from J, with 18 bases between. The CDR3 runs 15 residues. In nucleotides, the CDR3 is TGTGCCAGCAGCCCCCGGACGGCGGCGGGGGATACGCAGTATTTT. Protein sequence: CASSPRTAAGDTQYF.

V and J are TRBV14 and TRBJ1-2, with no clear D. Trimming removed 4 bases from V and 4 bases from J, with 16 bases in between. This CDR3 has 15 amino acids. Germline CDR1 reads SGHDN; CDR2 reads FVKESK. The CDR3 here is CASSRDARAGYGYTF. In nucleotides, the CDR3 is TGTGCCAGCAGCCGGGATGCCCGGGCGGGCTATGGCTACACCTTC.

The chain has TRBV5-1 and TRBJ1-2, with 7 bases that match TRBD1. The trim removed 3 bases at V and 4 bases at J, leaving 12 bases unmatched. The CDR3 length is 16 residues. Germline V gene data show CDR1 as SGHRS and CDR2 as YFSETQ. The CDR3 reads CASSSRDSAVGYGYTF. DNA of the CDR3: TGCGCCAGCAGCTCCCGGGACAGCGCCGTTGGCTATGGCTACACCTTC.

CDR3 bases: TGTGCCACCAGCCCACCGGGACAGGGCCCAGATACGCAGTATTTT. It specifies CATSPPGQGPDTQYF. The gene calls are TRBV24-1 and TRBJ2-3, with 9 bases identical to TRBD1. CDR3 length: 15 amino acids. CDR1 and CDR2 (germline): KGHDR, SFDVKD. V shed 7 bases, J shed 4 bases, and the junction held 8 bases outside the gene matches.

Only one count was recorded for this clone. The chain employs TRBV28 and TRBJ1-6; 9 bases are shared with TRBD1. The J segment lost 7 bases and the V segment lost 5 bases, leaving 6 bases of the junction unmatched. CDR1 MDHEN and CDR2 SYDVKM come from the germline V gene. This CDR3 contains 15 residues. Here the CDR3 DNA reads TGTGCCAGCAGTCCTCCGGGACAGGGCAATTCACCCCTCCACTTT. Amino acid sequence: CASSPPGQGNSPLHF.

This chain uses TRBV3-1 (or the pseudogene TRBV3-2) with TRBJ2-5, with 12 bases that match TRBD2. CDR3 length equals 15 residues. Trimming removed 0 bases from V and 7 bases from J; junction bases left unmatched: 3. The germline CDR1 and CDR2 sequences are LGHDT and YNNKEL (reference sequence). In DNA form, the CDR3 reads TGTGCCAGCAGCCAAGATGCGACTAGCGGGAGGACCCAGTACTTC. Translating it yields CASSQDATSGRTQYF.

V is TRBV4-2 and J is TRBJ2-5; 7 bases are shared with TRBD2. The CDR3 is made up of 16 amino acids. Looked up from germline, CDR1 is LGHNA and CDR2 is YNFKEQ. V trimming: 4 bases; J trimming: 4 bases; junction bases outside the gene matches: 12. In DNA form, the CDR3 reads TGTGCCAGCAGCCCTGCTGGGGGATCGGGGGGAGAGACCCAGTACTTC. Its protein product is CASSPAGGSGGETQYF.

The chain has TRBV25-1 and TRBJ1-4; D not certain. CDR3 length equals 14 residues. The V gene's germline CDR1 is MGHDK and CDR2 SYGVNS. The V and J ends lost 5 bases and 4 bases respectively, with 11 bases between them. The chain's CDR3 is CASSSLGHNEKLFF. Written as DNA, the CDR3 is TGTGCCAGCAGTTCATTAGGCCATAATGAAAAACTGTTTTTT.

The table lists this clone with a count of one. CDR3 bases: TGTGCCAGCAGTTTTTACCAACCTAAAACCGGGGAGCTGTTTTTT. Its protein is CASSFYQPKTGELFF. The chain links TRBV2 to TRBJ2-2; D is unresolved. The germline V gene encodes CDR1 SNHLY and CDR2 FYNNEI. Trimming took 5 bases from V and 5 from J, leaving 15 bases between them. The CDR3 has 15 amino acids.

The chain is built from TRBV19 and TRBJ1-1, with TRBD1 matching 8 bases. J gave up 3 bases and V 5 bases, and 2 bases lay outside the gene matches. The germline CDR1 and CDR2 sequences are LNHDA and SQIVND (reference sequence). The CDR3 runs to 13 residues. The CDR3 nucleotides read TGTGCCAGTAGTTCACAGGGGGACACTGAAGCTTTCTTT. This codes for CASSSQGDTEAFF.

The V call is TRBV4-2, the J call TRBJ2-7; 9 bases are a match to TRBD1. The length of the CDR3 is 16 residues. Germline values: CDR1 LGHNA, CDR2 YNFKEQ. J gave up 7 bases and V 0 bases, and 10 bases lay outside the gene matches. The CDR3 DNA follows: TGTGCCAGCAGCCAAGATAGTAGGACAGGGGCGTGGGAGCAGTACTTC. This codes for CASSQDSRTGAWEQYF.

The chain uses TRBV6-4 and TRBJ2-1; TRBD1 matches at 9 bases. This CDR3 region has 16 residues. Trimming took 4 bases from V and 6 from J; bases not matched to a gene: 10. Germline CDR1 reads MRHNA; CDR2 reads SNTAGT. The chain's CDR3 is CASSALGTGKSNEQFF. The CDR3 nucleotides read TGTGCCAGCAGTGCTTTGGGGACAGGGAAAAGCAATGAGCAGTTCTTC.

This chain uses TRBV7-9 with TRBJ2-1, with D hard to call. The germline V gene encodes CDR1 SEHNR and CDR2 FQNEAQ (reference sequence). V lost 1 base and J 6 bases, leaving 10 bases between the germline ends. The CDR3 consists of 14 residues. The DNA for the CDR3 is TGTGCCAGCAGCTTAGAAATGAGAGGCAATGAGCAGTTCTTC. It yields the protein CASSLEMRGNEQFF.

V usage is TRBV7-9 and J usage is TRBJ2-7; TRBD2 aligns across 8 bases. Germline CDR1 and CDR2: SEHNR and FQNEAQ (reference sequence). Germline trimming cut 5 bases from V and 10 bases from J; bases unmatched to any gene: 10. The CDR3 is 13 amino acids. For the CDR3, the DNA is TGTGCCAGCAGCCCCCAGACGGGGGGGCCCCAGTACTTC. The encoded protein is CASSPQTGGPQYF.